Below, 21 T cell receptor beta chains from the same sample are listed, as sequenced in a study of OX40 agonist ivuxolimab in advanced cancers. Assay used: immunoSEQ multiplex PCR; TCRdb lists only in-frame clones, some missing. The data show tens of thousands of clones, about 91% seen once. The material sequenced was CD4+ or CD8+ T cells sorted from blood, taken in a trial of the OX40 agonist ivuxolimab. These receptors were taken from an adult with an advanced solid tumor such as melanoma, head and neck, liver or kidney cancer.

The chain carries TRBV28 and TRBJ1-4; a possible D gene is TRBD1 (5 bases). Trimming removed 3 bases from V and 5 bases from J, with 7 bases in between. CDR1 and CDR2 (germline): MDHEN, SYDVKM. The CDR3 sequence is 13 residues long. The CDR3 loop is CASSLGVNEKLFF. CDR3 DNA sequence: TGTGCCAGCAGTTTGGGGGTAAATGAAAAACTGTTTTTT.

This clone occurred once. This chain connects TRBV28 to TRBJ2-5; TRBD2 might be the D (6 bases). There are 17 residues in the CDR3. Trimming took 6 bases from V and 3 from J, leaving 23 bases between them. Germline V gives CDR1 MDHEN, CDR2 SYDVKM. The CDR3 bases are TGTGCCAGCAGCCAACAAATGGTGGGATGGGGGGAAGAGACCCAGTACTTC. This gives the protein CASSQQMVGWGEETQYF.

The J gene is TRBJ1-1, the V gene TRBV29-1; D gene unclear. Germline V gives CDR1 SQVTM, CDR2 ANQGSEA. V was trimmed by 0 bases and J by 9 bases, leaving 8 bases between them. The CDR3 totals 11 residues. CDR3 sequence (DNA): TGCAGCGTTGAAGATTCGGCAAAAGCTTTCTTT. Amino acids: CSVEDSAKAFF. Combining the CDR3 with reference TRBV29-1 and TRBJ1-1 gives the whole variable domain SAVISQKPSRDICQRGTSLTIQCQVDSQVTMMFWYRQQPGQSLTLIATANQGSEATYESGFVIDKFPISRPNLTFSTLTVSNMSPEDSSIYLCSVEDSAKAFFGQGTRLTVV.

The rearrangement links TRBV29-1 to TRBJ2-1; 10 bases map to TRBD2. Trimming cost V 7 bases and J 8 bases; bases outside gene matches: 11. Germline lookup yields CDR1 SQVTM and CDR2 ANQGSEA. The length of the CDR3 is 14 residues. In nucleotides, the CDR3 is TGCAGCGGGTCCCCTAGCGGGAGTTTCGATGAGCAGTTCTTC. The encoded protein is CSGSPSGSFDEQFF.

This clone was picked up a small number of times. The V call is TRBV6-5, the J call TRBJ2-5; 8 nucleotides line up with TRBD2. Germline lookup yields CDR1 MNHEY and CDR2 SVGAGI. V was clipped by 2 bases and J by 4 bases; unmatched bases: 6. The CDR3 is made up of 15 amino acids. Written as DNA, the CDR3 is TGTGCCAGCAGTTACAGCGGGGGTAATCCAGAGACCCAGTACTTC. Translation: CASSYSGGNPETQYF.

For the CDR3, the DNA is TGTGCCAGCAGCATGAGCCCTAGCGGAGCCTACGAGCAGTACTTC. Amino acid sequence: CASSMSPSGAYEQYF. The rearrangement uses TRBV7-9 and TRBJ2-7; 7 nucleotides match TRBD2. Germline V lookup: CDR1 SEHNR, CDR2 FQNEAQ (reference sequence). The CDR3 has 15 amino acids. J lost 2 bases, V lost 5 bases, and 9 bases had no gene match.

The CDR3: CASSLEGAPYEQYF. CDR3 nucleotide sequence: TGTGCCAGCAGCTTGGAAGGGGCCCCCTACGAGCAGTACTTC. V is TRBV5-6 and J is TRBJ2-7; maybe TRBD1 (5 bases). V gave up 0 bases and J gave up 2 bases, with 9 bases separating them. CDR3 length: 14 residues. Per germline, CDR1 SGHDT and CDR2 YYEEEE.

The J gene is TRBJ1-5, the V gene TRBV6-5; no clear D. The CDR3 is made up of 15 amino acids. CDR1 is MNHEY, CDR2 SVGAGI, per germline. The V gene lost 6 bases and the J gene lost 0 bases, with 12 bases spanning the gap. CDR3 amino acids: CASRQVENSNQPQHF. The CDR3 DNA sequence: TGTGCCAGCAGGCAGGTCGAAAATAGCAATCAGCCCCAGCATTTT.

The rearrangement uses TRBV28 and TRBJ2-7; no clear D gene. Germline V gene sequence: CDR1 MDHEN, CDR2 SYDVKM. The CDR3 totals 10 residues. The V gene lost 10 bases and the J gene lost 1 base, with 5 bases spanning the gap. DNA for the CDR3: TGTGCCACCCAATCCTACGAGCAGTACTTC. Its protein is CATQSYEQYF.

The gene calls are TRBV6-5 and TRBJ2-1; D may correspond to TRBD1 or TRBD2 (5 bases each). CDR1 MNHEY and CDR2 SVGAGI come from the germline V gene. The CDR3 has 14 residues. Trimming cost V 5 bases and J 5 bases, with 13 bases left between them. The CDR3 bases are TGTGCCAGCAGTGAGGGGTTGACTGACAATGAGCAGTTCTTC. This codes for CASSEGLTDNEQFF.

The genes are TRBV5-1 and TRBJ2-1; a possible D gene is TRBD1 (5 bases). The CDR3 length is 13 residues. Germline CDR1 is SGHRS and CDR2 is YFSETQ. Trimming removed 4 bases at V and 3 bases at J, with 8 bases between. The CDR3, as DNA: TGCGCCAGCAGCCAGGACAACTACAATGAGCAGTTCTTC. It codes for CASSQDNYNEQFF.

The DNA for the CDR3 is TGCGCCAGCAGCTTGGGGCTCCGCGGCGGGGGCACTGAAGCTTTCTTT. Translating it yields CASSLGLRGGGTEAFF. V and J are TRBV5-1 and TRBJ1-1; a weak D match, TRBD1 (5 bases). Trimming took 0 bases from V and 4 from J, leaving 16 bases between them. Germline V lookup: CDR1 SGHRS, CDR2 YFSETQ. The CDR3 totals 16 residues.

The V and J genes are TRBV27 and TRBJ2-7; D not certain. Looked up from germline, CDR1 is MNHEY and CDR2 is SMNVEV (reference sequence). V gave up 3 bases and J gave up 6 bases, with 15 bases separating them. CDR3 length: 14 residues. The CDR3 sequence is CASSLSASPTEQYF. The CDR3 region has the DNA TGTGCCAGCAGTTTGTCAGCTTCGCCTACCGAGCAGTACTTC.

The genes are TRBV28 and TRBJ1-1, with a weak D call TRBD1 (6 bases). Trimming removed 7 bases from V and 4 bases from J, with 10 bases in between. This CDR3 has 12 residues. Germline assignment: CDR1 MDHEN and CDR2 SYDVKM. The CDR3 sequence: CASKEGGTEAFF. The CDR3 nucleotides are TGTGCCAGCAAGGAAGGGGGCACTGAAGCTTTCTTT. Looking up the rest from reference TRBV28 and TRBJ1-1 gives the full variable domain: DVKVTQSSRYLVKRTGEKVFLECVQDMDHENMFWYRQDPGLGLRLIYFSYDVKMKEKGDIPEGYSVSREKKERFSLILESASTNQTSMYLCASKEGGTEAFFGQGTRLTVV.

The V call is TRBV6-5, the J call TRBJ1-4; D gene unclear. Germline-derived CDR1 and CDR2 are MNHEY and SVGAGI. Trimming stripped 0 bases from V and 8 bases from J, with 16 bases between. This CDR3 contains 16 residues. CDR3 DNA: TGTGCCAGCAGTTACTCGTATTTGTTATCTGGGGAAAAACTGTTTTTT. This codes for CASSYSYLLSGEKLFF.

CDR3 sequence reads: CASSLSGLDTQYF. CDR3 bases: TGTGCCAGCAGTTTGTCGGGGTTAGATACGCAGTATTTT. The rearrangement uses TRBV28 and TRBJ2-3, with D maybe TRBD2 (5 bases). This CDR3 has 13 amino acids. V was trimmed by 3 bases and J by 5 bases, leaving 9 bases between them. From germline, CDR1 is MDHEN and CDR2 SYDVKM. Combining the CDR3 with reference TRBV28 and TRBJ2-3 gives the whole variable domain DVKVTQSSRYLVKRTGEKVFLECVQDMDHENMFWYRQDPGLGLRLIYFSYDVKMKEKGDIPEGYSVSREKKERFSLILESASTNQTSMYLCASSLSGLDTQYFGPGTRLTVL.

The rearrangement joins TRBV25-1 to TRBJ2-1, with D hard to call. V lost 4 bases and J 6 bases, leaving 1 base between the germline ends. The germline V gene encodes CDR1 MGHDK and CDR2 SYGVNS. The CDR3 is 10 residues long. Here the CDR3 reads CASSANEQFF. The CDR3 nucleotides are TGTGCCAGCAGTGCCAATGAGCAGTTCTTC. Filled out from reference TRBV25-1 and TRBJ2-1, the complete variable domain reads EADIYQTPRYLVIGTGKKITLECSQTMGHDKMYWYQQDPGMELHLIHYSYGVNSTEKGDLSSESTVSRIRTEHFPLTLESARPSHTSQYLCASSANEQFFGPGTRLTVL.

In nucleotides, the CDR3 is TGTGCCAGCAGCCCAAACACCGGGGAGCTGTTTTTT. Amino acids: CASSPNTGELFF. The chain recombines TRBV9 with TRBJ2-2; D unclear. CDR1 is SGDLS and CDR2 is YYNGEE in the germline V gene. This CDR3 region has 12 residues. The ends were cut back, 4 bases at V and 2 bases at J, with 3 bases in the middle.

DNA of the CDR3: TGCGCCAGCAGCCAGGGGGAGTTATTGAGCTACGAGCAGTACTTC. Translated, it gives CASSQGELLSYEQYF. This chain joins TRBV4-1 and TRBJ2-7; D might be TRBD1 or TRBD2, each matching 5 bases. There are 15 residues in the CDR3. Trimming took 3 bases from V and 3 from J, leaving 15 bases between them. Germline CDR1 reads MGHRA; CDR2 reads YSYEKL.

This chain uses TRBV19 with TRBJ2-1, with 8 bases lining up with TRBD2. The CDR3 contains 14 residues. In germline, CDR1 is LNHDA, CDR2 SQIVND (reference sequence). Trimming took 4 bases from V and 3 from J; bases not matched to a gene: 2. The CDR3 coding sequence is TGTGCCAGTAGTAGAGCGGGAGTCTACAATGAGCAGTTCTTC. It encodes CASSRAGVYNEQFF.

The chain links TRBV23-1 to TRBJ2-5, with D tentatively TRBD2 (5 bases). TRBV23-1 is an open reading frame, and its role is uncertain. The CDR3 covers 15 residues. Trimming left V 8 bases short and J 0 bases short, with 16 bases between. This chain's CDR3 is CASPYPPGNQETQYF. Written as DNA, the CDR3 is TGCGCCAGCCCCTATCCGCCGGGAAACCAAGAGACCCAGTACTTC.